The entry below gives a single T cell receptor beta chain sequence along with its context. The data are from a study of technical replicates of blood from several donors. Some clones are missing from TCRdb's copy, which holds only in-frame ones; the method was immunoSEQ multiplex PCR. In the table there are about 73,000 clones, 90% of which are singletons. The CDR3 has 12 residues. Trimming removed 6 bases from V and 6 bases from J, with 11 bases in between. CDR1 MNHNY and CDR2 SVGAGI come from the germline V gene (reference sequence). The material sequenced was PBMCs. The sequence was obtained from a human donor in good health. Some clones in this sample may be carry-over from other donors' samples. V usage is TRBV6-6 and J usage is TRBJ1-1; unclear D gene. The CDR3: CASSNPGAEAFF. The CDR3 region has the DNA TGTGCCAGCAGCAACCCCGGGGCTGAAGCTTTCTTT.